This T cell receptor (beta chain) was found in a study of OX40 agonist ivuxolimab in advanced cancers. V lost 3 bases and J lost 4; bases outside the gene matches: 2. The germline CDR1 and CDR2 sequences are MNHNY and SVGAGI (reference sequence). This CDR3 has 13 amino acids. Measured with immunoSEQ multiplex PCR; TCRdb has only the in-frame clones, and not every one. The sample contains some 81,000 clones, roughly 85% of which appear only once. The chain combines TRBV6-6 with TRBJ1-1, with TRBD1 matching 7 bases. The source was CD4+ or CD8+ T cells sorted from blood, collected in a trial of the OX40 agonist ivuxolimab. This clonotype originated in an adult with an advanced solid tumor such as melanoma, head and neck, liver or kidney cancer. The CDR3 DNA sequence: TGTGCCAGCAGTTATTACAGGGGCACTGAAGCTTTCTTT. Protein sequence: CASSYYRGTEAFF.